This TCR beta chain was sequenced for a study of T cell changes during pregnancy in multiple sclerosis. The germline gives CDR1 SGHTA, CDR2 FQGNSA. J was trimmed by 10 bases and V by 5 bases; bases with no gene match: 20. This CDR3 is built from 17 residues. This clone was seen only once. Measured with immunoSEQ multiplex PCR; TCRdb has only the in-frame clones, and not every one. This sample has 25,000 to 40,000 clones, with 91% found just once. This material consisted of CD8+ T cells from peripheral blood mononuclear cells, taken in the second trimester of pregnancy. The J gene is TRBJ1-5, the V gene TRBV7-2; 7 bases are shared with TRBD1. This clonotype was sampled from a female donor in good health, enrolled as a control in a pregnancy study. The CDR3 DNA reads TGTGCCAGCAGCCCGAGGTCGGACAGGTCCACAATCAGCCCCCAGCATTTT. Its translation is CASSPRSDRSTISPQHF.